The clone carrying this T cell receptor (beta chain) was observed at least ten times. Its antigen is still unknown. The V end was cut by 4 bases, the J end by 7 bases, with 11 bases between. From germline, CDR1 is SGHDT and CDR2 YYEEEE. This CDR3 has 13 amino acids. This entry comes from a study of early T cells in non-severe SARS-CoV-2 infection. Overall study: Chains stayed unpaired after sequencing of bulk RNA from unsorted whole blood.

The protocol attached unique molecular identifiers to individual cDNA molecules. TCRdb called the 5' RACE reads again in MiXCR, with one record for every CDR3 protein. This table holds tens of thousands of distinct CDR3 sequences, around 4% found once. General study findings and limits: Private and CD4 specificities were missed by VDJdb matching, which favored anti-spike CD8 responses.

The receptor was isolated from an adult who was a healthcare worker with PCR-confirmed SARS-CoV-2 infection or an uninfected control (not recorded which). Material for sequencing was whole blood. The chain links TRBV5-6 to TRBJ2-2, with D perhaps matching TRBD1 (7 bases). CDR3 loop: CASSHRGGGELFF. In nucleotides, the CDR3 is TGTGCCAGCAGCCACAGGGGAGGCGGGGAGCTGTTTTTT.